Listed below are T cell receptor beta chains from one sample, sequenced in a study of cytomegalovirus exposure and HLA in healthy donors. The protocol was immunoSEQ multiplex PCR, while the TCRdb copy is restricted to in-frame clones and leaves out a portion. Counted here are fewer than 300,000 clones, more than 80% occurring once; the ten biggest clones make up around 4.2%. The sequenced sample was PBMCs. The receptors stem from a middle-aged man in good health and CMV-seropositive. The CDR3 runs from the conserved cysteine through the conserved F or W. Each record gives: J gene, clone size, V gene, D gene, CDR3 DNA, CDR3 protein. D genes are given only for firm matches. Clone size is given for some rows only: seen once, a few or many times, or a class if the clone is expanded.

J: TRBJ1-3
size: once
V: TRBV2
D: -
DNA: TGTGCCAGCAGTCGGGGGGCAGGGGGAAACACCATATATTTT
CDR3: CASSRGAGGNTIYF

J: TRBJ1-2
size: -
V: TRBV5-1
D: -
DNA: TGCGCCAGCAGCTTGGCGGACAGCCGCCTTGGTGGCTACACCTTC
CDR3: CASSLADSRLGGYTF

J: TRBJ2-7
size: -
V: TRBV5-6
D: TRBD1
DNA: TGTGCCAGCAGCATCGGGACAGGTGTTAACGAGCAGTACTTC
CDR3: CASSIGTGVNEQYF

J: TRBJ2-4
size: -
V: TRBV4-1
D: -
DNA: TGCGCCAGCAGCCTCCCCGGTATGTCAGGGGCCAAAAACATTCAGTACTTC
CDR3: CASSLPGMSGAKNIQYF

J: TRBJ1-5
size: -
V: TRBV28
D: -
DNA: TGTGCCAGCACCGCTCAGGGAAATCAGCCCCAGCATTTT
CDR3: CASTAQGNQPQHF

J: TRBJ1-3
size: -
V: TRBV18
D: TRBD1
DNA: TGTGCCAGCGGAGCGGACAGGGCTGGAAACACCATATATTTT
CDR3: CASGADRAGNTIYF

J: TRBJ2-7
size: -
V: TRBV27
D: -
DNA: TGTGCCAGCAGTTACGGGGGACTGACCTACGAGCAGTACTTC
CDR3: CASSYGGLTYEQYF

J: TRBJ1-1
size: -
V: TRBV19
D: -
DNA: TGTGCCAGTAGTACCTTACAGGGTTGGCCCGCGTTCGCTTTCTTT
CDR3: CASSTLQGWPAFAFF

J: TRBJ2-2
size: -
V: TRBV7-2
D: TRBD2
DNA: TGTGCCAGCAGCTTCTCCCCTAGCGGGAGAGGCGGGGAGCTGTTTTTT
CDR3: CASSFSPSGRGGELFF

J: TRBJ2-5
size: -
V: TRBV5-5
D: TRBD1
DNA: TGTGCCAGCAGCTTGGTCATTAGCGGGACAGGGGGAGAGACCCAGTACTTC
CDR3: CASSLVISGTGGETQYF

J: TRBJ2-7
size: -
V: TRBV5-1
D: TRBD2
DNA: TGCGCCAGCAGCATAGCGGGTCCCTCCTACGAGCAGTACTTC
CDR3: CASSIAGPSYEQYF

J: TRBJ2-1
size: -
V: TRBV5-4
D: TRBD1
DNA: TGTGCCAGCAGCTTGGGACAGGGGCCCTACAATGAGCAGTTCTTC
CDR3: CASSLGQGPYNEQFF

J: TRBJ2-2
size: -
V: TRBV5-6
D: -
DNA: TGTGCCAGCAGCTTGCAGGGAAAGAACACCGGGGAGCTGTTTTTT
CDR3: CASSLQGKNTGELFF

J: TRBJ1-2
size: -
V: TRBV29-1
D: -
DNA: TGCAGCGTTGAGGCAGGGCAATATGGCTACACCTTC
CDR3: CSVEAGQYGYTF

J: TRBJ1-1
size: -
V: TRBV5-5
D: -
DNA: TGTGCCAGCAGCTTGTATGGGGCGACGAACACTGAAGCTTTCTTT
CDR3: CASSLYGATNTEAFF

J: TRBJ2-2
size: -
V: TRBV7-3
D: TRBD1
DNA: TGTGCCAGCAGCTCGGACAGGGACGGGGAGCTGTTTTTT
CDR3: CASSSDRDGELFF

J: TRBJ1-2
size: -
V: TRBV6-6
D: TRBD1
DNA: TGTGCCAGCAGTGGGGGGGACAGGATATATGGCTACACCTTC
CDR3: CASSGGDRIYGYTF

J: TRBJ2-3
size: -
V: TRBV2
D: TRBD2
DNA: TGTGCCAGCAGTGGGGGACTAGCGGGAGATACGCAGTATTTT
CDR3: CASSGGLAGDTQYF

J: TRBJ1-3
size: -
V: TRBV10-2
D: -
DNA: TGCGCCAGCAGCCGCGGGACCGACGGAAACACCATATATTTT
CDR3: CASSRGTDGNTIYF

J: TRBJ2-7
size: -
V: TRBV27
D: TRBD2
DNA: TGTGCCAGCAGCCGAGGACTAGCGGCTTCCTACGAGCAGTACTTC
CDR3: CASSRGLAASYEQYF

J: TRBJ2-1
size: few
V: TRBV19
D: TRBD2
DNA: TGTGCCAGTAGGGTTAGCGGGAGTGTTGGCTACAATGAGCAGTTCTTC
CDR3: CASRVSGSVGYNEQFF

J: TRBJ2-5
size: -
V: TRBV28
D: -
DNA: TGTGCCAGCAGTTTACTTCCAGTCCACCTCCAAGAGACCCAGTACTTC
CDR3: CASSLLPVHLQETQYF

J: TRBJ2-7
size: -
V: TRBV15
D: TRBD1
DNA: TGTGCCACCAGCAGGGACAGGGGGTACGAGCAGTACTTC
CDR3: CATSRDRGYEQYF

J: TRBJ1-5
size: once
V: TRBV19
D: -
DNA: TGTGCCAGTAGTAGTCCCAGGGATTTTGGACAGCCCCAGCATTTT
CDR3: CASSSPRDFGQPQHF

J: TRBJ1-4
size: few
V: TRBV6-5
D: -
DNA: TGTGCCAGCACCCTAAGGGGTGGCGTAAATGAAAAACTGTTTTTT
CDR3: CASTLRGGVNEKLFF

J: TRBJ2-7
size: -
V: TRBV5-1
D: TRBD2
DNA: TGCGCCAGCAGCTTAGCGGGAGGCTCCTACGAGCAGTACTTC
CDR3: CASSLAGGSYEQYF

J: TRBJ1-5
size: -
V: TRBV10-2
D: -
DNA: TGCGCCAGCAGTGAAGGGCAGGGAAGCAATCAGCCCCAGCATTTT
CDR3: CASSEGQGSNQPQHF

J: TRBJ2-7
size: -
V: TRBV29-1
D: -
DNA: TGCAGCGTTGTATCGGGATCCTCCTACGAGCAGTACTTC
CDR3: CSVVSGSSYEQYF

J: TRBJ1-1
size: -
V: TRBV11-3
D: TRBD1
DNA: TGTGCCAGCAGCTCACAGGGGGGGAACACTGAAGCTTTCTTT
CDR3: CASSSQGGNTEAFF

J: TRBJ2-7
size: -
V: TRBV29-1
D: TRBD1
DNA: TGCAGCGTTGAACTGCCACTACAAGGGGGCGCGTCCTACGAGCAGTACTTC
CDR3: CSVELPLQGGASYEQYF